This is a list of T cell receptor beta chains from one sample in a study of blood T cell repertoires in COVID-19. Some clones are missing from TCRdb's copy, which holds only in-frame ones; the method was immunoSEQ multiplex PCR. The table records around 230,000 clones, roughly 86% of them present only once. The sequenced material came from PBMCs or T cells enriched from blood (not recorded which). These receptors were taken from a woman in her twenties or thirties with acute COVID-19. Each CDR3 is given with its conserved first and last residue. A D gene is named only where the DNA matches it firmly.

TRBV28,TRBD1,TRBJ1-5,TGTGCCAGCAGTTTAACAGGGGGCGCCGGTCAGCCCCAGCATTTT,CASSLTGGAGQPQHF
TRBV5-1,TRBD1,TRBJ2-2,TGCGCCAGCAGCTATTATACCGGGACAGGGCTTTCCGGGGAGCTGTTTTTT,CASSYYTGTGLSGELFF
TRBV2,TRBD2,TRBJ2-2,TGTGCCAGCCCTAACCGGATAGCGGGGGGTTCATGGACCGGGGAGCTGTTTTTT,CASPNRIAGGSWTGELFF
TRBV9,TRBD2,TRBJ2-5,TGTGCCAGCAGCGGAGGGACTAGATATGAGACCCAGTACTTC,CASSGGTRYETQYF
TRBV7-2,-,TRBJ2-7,TGTGCCAGCAGCCAGCGATGGCGGGGAGGATACGAGCAGTACTTC,CASSQRWRGGYEQYF
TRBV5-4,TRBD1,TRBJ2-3,TGTGCCAGCAGCTTGGACAGGGGGCGGACAGATACGCAGTATTTT,CASSLDRGRTDTQYF
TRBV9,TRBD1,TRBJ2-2,TGTGCCAGCAGCGTAGGAGACAGGGGAAATCGAACCGGGGAGCTGTTTTTT,CASSVGDRGNRTGELFF
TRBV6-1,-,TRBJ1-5,TGTGCCAGCAGTGAAAAAAGACTTGGGCAGCCCCAGCATTTT,CASSEKRLGQPQHF
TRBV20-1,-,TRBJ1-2,TGCAGTGCTTTGGAGGGCTACACCTTC,CSALEGYTF
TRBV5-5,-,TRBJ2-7,TGTGCCAGCAGCTTGGGTCCCAGGGACTACGAGCAGTACTTC,CASSLGPRDYEQYF
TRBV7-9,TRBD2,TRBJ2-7,TGTGCCAGCAGCTTAGTATCAAGCGGGGGGGCCTACGAGCAGTACTTC,CASSLVSSGGAYEQYF
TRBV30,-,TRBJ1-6,TGTGCCTGGAGTGTACGGCCGGGGCCCCTCCACTTT,CAWSVRPGPLHF
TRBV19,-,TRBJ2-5,TGTGCCAGTAGTATAGGTTTCGTTAGGGGATATGAGACCCAGTACTTC,CASSIGFVRGYETQYF
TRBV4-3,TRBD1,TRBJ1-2,TGCGCCAGCAGCCCGAGCCGGGACAGGAATTATGGCTACACCTTC,CASSPSRDRNYGYTF
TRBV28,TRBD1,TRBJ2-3,TGTGCCAGCAGTTCCCCAGACAGGGGGAAGACGCAGTATTTT,CASSSPDRGKTQYF
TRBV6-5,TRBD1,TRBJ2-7,TGTGCCAGCAGTTATTGGGGGAGGACAGGGGGCTACGAGCAGTACTTC,CASSYWGRTGGYEQYF
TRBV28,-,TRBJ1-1,TGTGCCAGCAGTTCCCGGTTCTCGCAAATGAACACTGAAGCTTTCTTT,CASSSRFSQMNTEAFF
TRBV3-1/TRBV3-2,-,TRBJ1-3,TGTGCCAGCAGCCCGGACGGGAGAAACACCATATATTTT,CASSPDGRNTIYF
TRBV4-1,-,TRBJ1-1,TGCGCCAGCAGCCCGACTGACGTAATGAACACTGAAGCTTTCTTT,CASSPTDVMNTEAFF
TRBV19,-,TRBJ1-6,TGTGCCAGTAGTTCGGGGGGCCGATCACCCCTCCACTTT,CASSSGGRSPLHF
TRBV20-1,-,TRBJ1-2,TGCAGTGCTAGTGGCAGGACTACTAACTATGGCTACACCTTC,CSASGRTTNYGYTF
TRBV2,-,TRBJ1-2,TGTGCCAGCAGTGGGGATACAGGGCCCCTTGGCTACACCTTC,CASSGDTGPLGYTF
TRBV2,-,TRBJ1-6,TGTGCCAGCACCCGGACTTTCCCAGGCTCCTATAATTCACCCCTCCACTTT,CASTRTFPGSYNSPLHF
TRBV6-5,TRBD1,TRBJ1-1,TGTGCCAGCAGTTACTCGGACAGGGGATACGCTGAAGCTTTCTTT,CASSYSDRGYAEAFF